The source of this T cell receptor (beta chain) is a study of technical replicates of blood from a few donors (dated by TCRdb to the late 2010s). The method was the immunoSEQ multiplex PCR assay. The clones in this table, taken by TCRdb from immuneACCESS, are in-frame only. Not every clone is retained; where verified, under half of the shortfall comes from an unresolved V gene, and the cause of the rest is unknown. In this sample the table shows fewer than 60,000 clones, roughly 92% of which occur a single time. Together, the top ten hold about 4.3% of the sample. The germline V gene provides CDR1 ENHRY and CDR2 SYGVKD. Trimmed from V: 0 bases; trimmed from J: 5 bases; junction bases lacking a gene match: 10. From the cysteine up to the phenylalanine, the CDR3 has a length of 18 residues. The read is trimmed to its CDR3 DNA, 54 bases read in frame from base 1. About this clone itself: Its antigen is unknown. Per-base quality was not reported, and no clone a single base away is much larger than it.

The source is a human donor in good health. Some clones in this sample may be carry-over from other donors' samples. The sample consisted of PBMCs. The chain links TRBV10-3 with TRBJ2-2; TRBD2 matches 9 bases in the middle. For the CDR3, the sequence is CAISESNVRGGLTGELFF. The sequence in DNA is TGTGCCATCAGTGAGTCGAACGTGCGGGGGGGCCTAACCGGGGAGCTGTTTTTT.